This is a list of T cell receptor beta chains from one sample in a study of T-cell memory formation after mild COVID-19. TCRdb itself ran the 5' RACE reads through MiXCR, one entry per CDR3 protein. The repertoire holds fewer than 40,000 distinct CDR3 sequences, with about an eighth as singletons. The sequenced sample consisted of PBMCs or a T cell subset sorted from them (not recorded which). Receptors were obtained from a man between 18 and 35 years old who had mild COVID-19 (a few samples of this study predate the infection). Cell type and time point are not known. Both conserved end residues are part of each CDR3. Each record gives: CDR3 length, clone size, V gene, J gene, D gene, CDR3 protein, CDR3 DNA. The D gene is left open where the match is weak. Clone size is stated in some rows and not others, as once, few, many or a class when expanded.

CDR3 length: 14
clone size: many
V gene: TRBV6-5
J gene: TRBJ2-7
D gene: -
CDR3 protein: CASSPGRGKYEQYF
CDR3 DNA: TGTGCCAGCAGCCCGGGAAGGGGGAAGTACGAGCAGTACTTC

CDR3 length: 14
clone size: many
V gene: TRBV18
J gene: TRBJ1-3
D gene: -
CDR3 protein: CASSLDRSRNTIYF
CDR3 DNA: TGTGCCAGCTCACTTGACAGGAGCAGAAACACCATATATTTT

CDR3 length: 15
clone size: many
V gene: TRBV29-1
J gene: TRBJ1-2
D gene: -
CDR3 protein: CSAQFGGAVNYGYTF
CDR3 DNA: TGCAGCGCCCAGTTTGGGGGGGCCGTAAACTATGGCTACACCTTC

CDR3 length: 16
clone size: many
V gene: TRBV10-1
J gene: TRBJ2-3
D gene: TRBD2
CDR3 protein: CASSEWSGGYTDTQYF
CDR3 DNA: TGCGCCAGCAGTGAGTGGAGCGGGGGGTACACAGATACGCAGTATTTT

CDR3 length: 13
clone size: many
V gene: TRBV4-3
J gene: TRBJ2-4
D gene: -
CDR3 protein: CASSQGQQNIQYF
CDR3 DNA: TGCGCCAGCAGCCAAGGGCAGCAAAACATTCAGTACTTC

CDR3 length: 15
clone size: -
V gene: TRBV20-1
J gene: TRBJ2-5
D gene: -
CDR3 protein: CSAPSSRGVSRTQYF
CDR3 DNA: TGCAGTGCTCCCAGCAGTCGAGGGGTCTCGCGGACCCAGTACTTC

CDR3 length: 13
clone size: -
V gene: TRBV27
J gene: TRBJ2-7
D gene: -
CDR3 protein: CASSLRGAYEQYF
CDR3 DNA: TGTGCCAGCAGTTTACGAGGGGCCTACGAGCAGTACTTC

CDR3 length: 14
clone size: many
V gene: TRBV6-5
J gene: TRBJ2-3
D gene: TRBD1
CDR3 protein: CASSYGTGTDTQYF
CDR3 DNA: TGTGCCAGCAGTTACGGGACAGGGACAGATACGCAGTATTTT

CDR3 length: 16
clone size: many
V gene: TRBV2
J gene: TRBJ1-5
D gene: -
CDR3 protein: CASMGEGRAGNQPQHF
CDR3 DNA: TGTGCCAGCATGGGCGAGGGCCGTGCCGGTAATCAGCCCCAGCATTTT

CDR3 length: 14
clone size: many
V gene: TRBV7-3
J gene: TRBJ2-3
D gene: -
CDR3 protein: CASSFGQHTDTQYF
CDR3 DNA: TGTGCCAGCAGCTTTGGACAGCACACAGATACGCAGTATTTT

CDR3 length: 13
clone size: many
V gene: TRBV7-9
J gene: TRBJ1-1
D gene: -
CDR3 protein: CASSTWENTEAFF
CDR3 DNA: TGTGCCAGCAGCACCTGGGAGAACACTGAAGCTTTCTTT

CDR3 length: 12
clone size: many
V gene: TRBV4-1
J gene: TRBJ1-2
D gene: -
CDR3 protein: CASSVGDYGYTF
CDR3 DNA: TGCGCCAGCAGCGTTGGGGATTATGGCTACACCTTC

CDR3 length: 14
clone size: many
V gene: TRBV7-9
J gene: TRBJ1-3
D gene: -
CDR3 protein: CASSYTGSGNTIYF
CDR3 DNA: TGTGCCAGCAGCTACACAGGGTCTGGAAACACCATATATTTT

CDR3 length: 16
clone size: medium-sized
V gene: TRBV15
J gene: TRBJ2-1
D gene: TRBD2
CDR3 protein: CATSRGDTSGANEQFF
CDR3 DNA: TGTGCCACCAGCAGAGGGGACACTAGCGGGGCCAATGAGCAGTTCTTC

CDR3 length: 11
clone size: many
V gene: TRBV12-3/TRBV12-4
J gene: TRBJ1-5
D gene: -
CDR3 protein: CASSLKGPQHF
CDR3 DNA: TGTGCCAGCAGTTTAAAAGGACCCCAGCATTTT

CDR3 length: 16
clone size: many
V gene: TRBV5-1
J gene: TRBJ2-3
D gene: TRBD2
CDR3 protein: CASSPRTSGGADTQYF
CDR3 DNA: TGCGCCAGCAGCCCCCGGACTAGCGGGGGGGCAGATACGCAGTATTTT

CDR3 length: 13
clone size: few
V gene: TRBV6-6
J gene: TRBJ1-4
D gene: TRBD1
CDR3 protein: CASSYGTGEKLFF
CDR3 DNA: TGTGCCAGCAGTTACGGGACAGGGGAAAAACTGTTTTTT

CDR3 length: 16
clone size: many
V gene: TRBV6-5
J gene: TRBJ2-3
D gene: TRBD2
CDR3 protein: CASRNSGGGSTDTQYF
CDR3 DNA: TGTGCCAGCAGAAATAGCGGGGGGGGTAGCACAGATACGCAGTATTTT

CDR3 length: 13
clone size: many
V gene: TRBV20-1
J gene: TRBJ2-1
D gene: TRBD2
CDR3 protein: CSPRAGGFNEQFF
CDR3 DNA: TGCAGTCCCAGGGCGGGGGGCTTTAATGAGCAGTTCTTC

CDR3 length: 14
clone size: many
V gene: TRBV7-6
J gene: TRBJ2-3
D gene: -
CDR3 protein: CASSLVGGPDTQYF
CDR3 DNA: TGTGCCAGCAGCTTAGTTGGAGGGCCAGATACGCAGTATTTT